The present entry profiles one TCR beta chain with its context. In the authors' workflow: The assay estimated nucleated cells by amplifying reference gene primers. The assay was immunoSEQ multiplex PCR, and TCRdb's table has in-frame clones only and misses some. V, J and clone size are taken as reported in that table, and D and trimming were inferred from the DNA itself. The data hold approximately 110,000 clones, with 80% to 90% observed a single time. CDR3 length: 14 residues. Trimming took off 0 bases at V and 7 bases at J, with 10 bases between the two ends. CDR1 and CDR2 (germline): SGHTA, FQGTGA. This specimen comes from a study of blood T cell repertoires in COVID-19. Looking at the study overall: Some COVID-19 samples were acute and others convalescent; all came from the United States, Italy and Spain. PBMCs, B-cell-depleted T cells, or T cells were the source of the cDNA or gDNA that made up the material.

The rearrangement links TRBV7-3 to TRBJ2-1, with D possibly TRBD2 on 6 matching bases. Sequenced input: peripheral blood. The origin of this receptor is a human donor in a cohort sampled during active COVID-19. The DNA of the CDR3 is TGTGCCAGCAGCTTAACCGCGGGGCGGAATGAGCAGTTCTTC. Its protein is CASSLTAGRNEQFF.